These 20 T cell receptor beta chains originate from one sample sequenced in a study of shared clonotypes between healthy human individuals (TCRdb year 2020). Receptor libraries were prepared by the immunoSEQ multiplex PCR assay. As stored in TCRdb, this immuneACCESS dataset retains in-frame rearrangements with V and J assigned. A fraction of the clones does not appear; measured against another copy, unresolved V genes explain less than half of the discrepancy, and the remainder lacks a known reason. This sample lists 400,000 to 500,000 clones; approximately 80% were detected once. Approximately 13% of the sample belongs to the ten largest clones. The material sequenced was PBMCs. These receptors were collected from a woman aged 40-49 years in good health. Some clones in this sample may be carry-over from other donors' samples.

The CDR3 DNA reads as TGCAGCGTTGTAACTTCGGCAGGGTTTGATGGCTACACCTTC. This encodes CSVVTSAGFDGYTF. The J gene is TRBJ1-2, the V gene TRBV29-1; weak D call: TRBD1 (5 bases). The CDR3 loop spans 14 amino acids. Germline V lookup: CDR1 SQVTM, CDR2 ANQGSEA. V lost 4 bases and J lost 6, with 18 bases in between.

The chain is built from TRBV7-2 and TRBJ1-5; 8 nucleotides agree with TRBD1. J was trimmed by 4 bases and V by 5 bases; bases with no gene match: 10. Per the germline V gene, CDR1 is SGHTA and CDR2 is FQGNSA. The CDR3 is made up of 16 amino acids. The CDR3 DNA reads TGTGCCAGCAGCCCTATTAGGGGGACAGGTAATCAGCCCCAGCATTTT. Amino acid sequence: CASSPIRGTGNQPQHF. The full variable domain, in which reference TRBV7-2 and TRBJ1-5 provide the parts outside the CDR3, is GAGVSQSPSNKVTEKGKDVELRCDPISGHTALYWYRQSLGQGLEFLIYFQGNSAPDKSGLPSDRFSAERTGGSVSTLTIQRTQQEDSAVYLCASSPIRGTGNQPQHFGDGTRLSIL.

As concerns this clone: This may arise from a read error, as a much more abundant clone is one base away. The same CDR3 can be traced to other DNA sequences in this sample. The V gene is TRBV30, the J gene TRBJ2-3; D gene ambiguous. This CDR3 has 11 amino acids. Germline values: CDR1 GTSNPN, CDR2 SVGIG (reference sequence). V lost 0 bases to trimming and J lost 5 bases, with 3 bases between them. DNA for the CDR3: TGTGCCTGGAGTGTGGGAGATACGCAGTATTTT. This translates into CAWSVGDTQYF.

The CDR3, as DNA: TGTGCCAGCAGCTTATTTACTAGCGGGAGGGCCCTGTCCTACGAGCAGTACTTC. Protein product: CASSLFTSGRALSYEQYF. The chain is built from TRBV7-8 and TRBJ2-7; 13 bases match TRBD2. Germline V lookup: CDR1 SGHVS, CDR2 FQNEAQ. The trim removed 2 bases at V and 1 base at J, leaving 8 bases unmatched. This CDR3 has 18 amino acids.

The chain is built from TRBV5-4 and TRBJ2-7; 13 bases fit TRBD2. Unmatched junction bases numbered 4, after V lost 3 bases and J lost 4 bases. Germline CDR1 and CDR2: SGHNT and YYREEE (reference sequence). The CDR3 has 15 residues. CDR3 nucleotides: TGTGCCAGCAGCTCCCGGACTAGCGGGAGTTACGAGCAGTACTTC. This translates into CASSSRTSGSYEQYF.

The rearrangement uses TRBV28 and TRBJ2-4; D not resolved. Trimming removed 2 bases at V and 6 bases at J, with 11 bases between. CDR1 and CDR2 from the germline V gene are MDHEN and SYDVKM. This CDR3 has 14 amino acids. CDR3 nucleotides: TGTGCCAGCAGTTTAGCAGGCTCCGGAAACATTCAGTACTTC. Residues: CASSLAGSGNIQYF.

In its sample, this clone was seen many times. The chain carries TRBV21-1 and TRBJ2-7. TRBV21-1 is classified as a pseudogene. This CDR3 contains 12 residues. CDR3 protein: CASSPALYEQYF. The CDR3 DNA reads TGTGCCAGCAGCCCCGCCCTCTACGAGCAGTACTTC.

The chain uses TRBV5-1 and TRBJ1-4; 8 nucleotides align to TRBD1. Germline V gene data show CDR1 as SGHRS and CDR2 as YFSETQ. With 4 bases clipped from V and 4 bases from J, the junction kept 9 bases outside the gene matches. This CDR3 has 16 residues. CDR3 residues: CASSPGQASINEKLFF. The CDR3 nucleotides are TGCGCCAGCAGCCCGGGACAGGCTTCGATTAATGAAAAACTGTTTTTT.

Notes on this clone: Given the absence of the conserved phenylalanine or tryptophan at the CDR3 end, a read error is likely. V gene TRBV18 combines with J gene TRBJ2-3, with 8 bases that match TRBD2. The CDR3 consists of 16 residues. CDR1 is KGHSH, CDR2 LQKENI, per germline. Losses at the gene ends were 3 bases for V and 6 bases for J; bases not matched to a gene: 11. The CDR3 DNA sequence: TGTGCCAGCTCACCGGCTCCTCAGCGGGGGAGGGATACGCAGTATCTT. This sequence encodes CASSPAPQRGRDTQYL.

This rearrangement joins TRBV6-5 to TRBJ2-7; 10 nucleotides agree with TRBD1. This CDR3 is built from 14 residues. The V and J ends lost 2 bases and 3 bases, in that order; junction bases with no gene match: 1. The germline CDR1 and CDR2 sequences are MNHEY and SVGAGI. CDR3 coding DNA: TGTGCCAGCAGTTACGGGACAGGGGACTACGAGCAGTACTTC. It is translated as CASSYGTGDYEQYF.

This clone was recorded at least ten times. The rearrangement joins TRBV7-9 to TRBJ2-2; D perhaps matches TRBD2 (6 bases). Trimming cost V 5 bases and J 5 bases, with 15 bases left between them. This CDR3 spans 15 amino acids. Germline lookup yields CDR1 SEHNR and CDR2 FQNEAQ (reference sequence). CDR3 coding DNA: TGTGCCAGCAGCCAAGATCACGGGAGTACCGGGGAGCTGTTTTTT. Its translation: CASSQDHGSTGELFF.

The CDR3: CATYGQGMSNQPQHF. The CDR3 nucleotides are TGTGCCACCTACGGGCAGGGAATGAGCAATCAGCCCCAGCATTTT. This chain links TRBV15 with TRBJ1-5, with D tentatively TRBD1 (5 bases). CDR3 length: 15 amino acids. V lost 8 bases and J 1 base, leaving 15 bases between the germline ends. The V gene's germline CDR1 is LNHNV and CDR2 YYDKDF (reference sequence).

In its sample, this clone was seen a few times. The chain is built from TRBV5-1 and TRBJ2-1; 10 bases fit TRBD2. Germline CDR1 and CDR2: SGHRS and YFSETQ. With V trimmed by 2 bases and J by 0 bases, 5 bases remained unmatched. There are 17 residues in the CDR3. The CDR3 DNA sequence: TGCGCCAGCAGCTTTGAGGCTAGCGGGAGCTCCTACAATGAGCAGTTCTTC. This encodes CASSFEASGSSYNEQFF.

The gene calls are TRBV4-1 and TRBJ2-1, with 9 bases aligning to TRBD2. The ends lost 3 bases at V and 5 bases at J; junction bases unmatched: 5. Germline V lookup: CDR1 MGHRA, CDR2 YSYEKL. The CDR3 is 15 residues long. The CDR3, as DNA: TGCGCCAGCAGCCACCTAGCGGGGTTGAACAATGAGCAGTTCTTC. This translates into CASSHLAGLNNEQFF.

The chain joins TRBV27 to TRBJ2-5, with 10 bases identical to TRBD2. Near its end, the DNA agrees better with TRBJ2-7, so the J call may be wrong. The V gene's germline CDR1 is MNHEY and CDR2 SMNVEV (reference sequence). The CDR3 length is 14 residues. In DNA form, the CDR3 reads TGTGCCAGCCGGGGACTAGCGAACTCCTACGAGCAGTACTTC. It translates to CASRGLANSYEQYF.

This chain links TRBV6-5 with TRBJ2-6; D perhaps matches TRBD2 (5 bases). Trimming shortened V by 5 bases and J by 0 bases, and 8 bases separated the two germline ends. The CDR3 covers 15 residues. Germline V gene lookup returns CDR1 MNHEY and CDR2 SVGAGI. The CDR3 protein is CASSGLGSGANVLTF. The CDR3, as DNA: TGTGCCAGCAGTGGACTGGGCTCTGGGGCCAACGTCCTGACTTTC.

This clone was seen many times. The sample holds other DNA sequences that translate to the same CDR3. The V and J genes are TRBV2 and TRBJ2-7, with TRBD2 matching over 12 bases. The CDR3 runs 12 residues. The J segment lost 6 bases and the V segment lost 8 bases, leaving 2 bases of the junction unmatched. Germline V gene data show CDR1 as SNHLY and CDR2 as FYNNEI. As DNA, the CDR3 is TGTGCCAGCGGGGGACTAGCGGGCGAGCAGTACTTC. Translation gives CASGGLAGEQYF.

This chain's CDR3 is CASSSSQRGNQPQHF. The CDR3 nucleotides are TGTGCCAGCAGTTCAAGTCAGCGTGGCAATCAGCCCCAGCATTTT. This sequence joins TRBV28 and TRBJ1-5; D not resolved. The V and J ends lost 4 bases and 2 bases respectively, with 12 bases between them. Germline V gene sequence: CDR1 MDHEN, CDR2 SYDVKM. The CDR3 runs 15 residues.

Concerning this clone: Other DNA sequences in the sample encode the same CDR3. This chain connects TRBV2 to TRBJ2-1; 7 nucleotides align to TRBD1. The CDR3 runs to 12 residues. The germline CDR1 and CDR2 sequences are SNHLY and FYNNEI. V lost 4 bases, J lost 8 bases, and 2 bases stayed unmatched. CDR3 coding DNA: TGTGCCAGCAGTGGACAGGGCCATGAGCAGTTCTTC. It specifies CASSGQGHEQFF.

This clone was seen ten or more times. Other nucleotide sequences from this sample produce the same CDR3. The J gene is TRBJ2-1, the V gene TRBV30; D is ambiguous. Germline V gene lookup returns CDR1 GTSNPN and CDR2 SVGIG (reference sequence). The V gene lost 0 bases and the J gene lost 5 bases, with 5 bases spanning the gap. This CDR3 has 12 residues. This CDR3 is CAWSVRNNEQFF. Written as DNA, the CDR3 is TGTGCCTGGAGTGTACGGAACAATGAGCAGTTCTTC.